The 25 T cell receptor beta chains below were found in one sample sequenced in a study of cytomegalovirus exposure and HLA in healthy donors. The PCR employed 60 Vbeta primers together with 13 Jbeta primers. The repertoire was sequenced with immunoSEQ multiplex PCR; TCRdb's copy has only in-frame clones and lacks some. The sample records approximately 110,000 clones, roughly 82% being singletons. Sequencing used PBMCs. These receptors were collected from a woman aged 40 to 50 in good health and CMV-seropositive.

The chain couples TRBV19 to TRBJ2-6; D not certain. CDR3 length: 16 residues. CDR1 LNHDA and CDR2 SQIVND come from the germline V gene (reference sequence). V was cut by 5 bases and J by 1 base, with 12 bases left in between. Here the CDR3 reads CASSPKWASGANVLTF. Written as DNA, the CDR3 is TGTGCCAGTAGTCCTAAGTGGGCTTCTGGGGCCAACGTCCTGACTTTC.

This sequence joins TRBV21-1 and TRBJ2-5; TRBD1 was called by the table and not checked on the DNA. TRBV21-1 is deemed a pseudogene. This CDR3 has 17 amino acids. This CDR3 reads CASSKVGRQGAWETQYF. DNA for the CDR3: TGTGCCAGCAGCAAAGTCGGGAGACAGGGGGCTTGGGAGACCCAGTACTTC.

This chain joins TRBV13 and TRBJ2-3; 7 bases match TRBD2. Trimming cost V 0 bases and J 4 bases; bases outside gene matches: 4. From germline, CDR1 is PRHDT and CDR2 FYEKMQ (reference sequence). The CDR3 spans 15 residues. CDR3 DNA: TGTGCCAGCAGCTTAGGCCTCCTAGCGGCAGATACGCAGTATTTT. Protein: CASSLGLLAADTQYF.

V gene TRBV6-1 combines with J gene TRBJ2-7; 7 bases match TRBD2. Losses at the gene ends were 3 bases for V and 2 bases for J; bases not matched to a gene: 4. This CDR3 spans 14 amino acids. Germline-derived CDR1 and CDR2 are MNHNS and SASEGT. The CDR3 here is CASSEGGAAYEQYF. The CDR3 region has the DNA TGTGCCAGCAGTGAGGGAGGGGCAGCCTACGAGCAGTACTTC.

The chain carries TRBV6-1 and TRBJ1-5; a weak D match, TRBD1 (6 bases). The V gene's germline CDR1 is MNHNS and CDR2 SASEGT. The CDR3 extends over 13 amino acids. Trimming stripped 4 bases from V and 4 bases from J, with 8 bases between. The CDR3, as DNA: TGTGCCAGCAGTGTGACAGGAAATCAGCCCCAGCATTTT. Encoded protein: CASSVTGNQPQHF.

The V and J genes are TRBV28 and TRBJ1-1; D might be TRBD1 (6 bases). Between the trimmed V and J ends, which lost 6 bases and 2 bases, there was a span of 13 bases. This CDR3 has 14 amino acids. Germline CDR1 and CDR2: MDHEN and SYDVKM. The CDR3: CASSPVGANTEAFF. For the CDR3, the DNA is TGTGCCAGCAGCCCCGTGGGGGCCAACACTGAAGCTTTCTTT.

The rearrangement joins TRBV7-9 to TRBJ2-3, with D possibly matching TRBD1 (6 bases). Trimming removed 3 bases at V and 2 bases at J, with 21 bases between. The CDR3 loop spans 18 amino acids. CDR1 and CDR2 from the germline V gene are SEHNR and FQNEAQ (reference sequence). Here the CDR3 reads CASSFLGGDLQNTDTQYF. CDR3 nucleotides: TGTGCCAGCAGCTTTTTAGGGGGTGATCTGCAGAACACAGATACGCAGTATTTT.

V and J are TRBV9 and TRBJ2-5; a possible D gene is TRBD1 (6 bases). Deletions cut 0 bases from V and 4 bases from J, with 13 bases between. The CDR3 length is 15 residues. The germline CDR1 and CDR2 sequences are SGDLS and YYNGEE. DNA of the CDR3: TGTGCCAGCAGCGTAGAGAGGGGGTACGGAGAGACCCAGTACTTC. Translation: CASSVERGYGETQYF.

This clone was detected a few times. V is TRBV9 and J is TRBJ1-2; a weak D match, TRBD1 (6 bases). CDR1 SGDLS and CDR2 YYNGEE come from the germline V gene. The CDR3 runs to 14 residues. Between the trimmed V and J ends, which lost 4 bases and 4 bases, there was a span of 14 bases. As DNA, the CDR3 is TGTGCCAGCAGCACTACGGGGGGGCCCTATGGCTACACCTTC. This translates into CASSTTGGPYGYTF.

This clone was counted only a few times. The chain uses TRBV6-6 and TRBJ2-5; the D is unclear. V was shortened by 6 bases and J by 1 base, with 6 bases between the two germline ends. CDR1 MNHNY and CDR2 SVGAGI come from the germline V gene (reference sequence). This CDR3 is built from 12 residues. DNA for the CDR3: TGTGCCAGCAGGAGCCTCCAAGAGACCCAGTACTTC. Protein product: CASRSLQETQYF.

This chain connects TRBV2 to TRBJ2-3; 12 bases are shared with TRBD2. Trimming removed 6 bases from V and 6 bases from J; junction bases left unmatched: 10. This CDR3 is built from 16 residues. Germline-derived CDR1 and CDR2 are SNHLY and FYNNEI. CDR3 sequence: CASRAPTSGRRDTQYF. Written as DNA, the CDR3 is TGTGCCAGCAGGGCCCCGACTAGCGGGAGACGGGATACGCAGTATTTT.

DNA for the CDR3: TGTGCCAGCAGTGGTTTACAGGGGACCGGGGAGCTGTTTTTT. This translates into CASSGLQGTGELFF. V gene TRBV6-1 combines with J gene TRBJ2-2; the match to TRBD1 covers 7 bases. The length of the CDR3 is 14 residues. After removal of 4 bases from V and 5 bases from J, the junction contained 4 bases not matched to a gene. CDR1 and CDR2 from the germline V gene are MNHNS and SASEGT.

The chain combines TRBV6-5 with TRBJ1-3; D is ambiguous. CDR3 size: 14 residues. CDR1 MNHEY and CDR2 SVGAGI come from the germline V gene. With 6 bases removed from V and 7 bases from J, the gap between germline ends came to 16 bases. The CDR3 nucleotides are TGTGCCAGCAGCCCTAGAGGGCCGACCAACACCATATATTTT. Translated, it gives CASSPRGPTNTIYF.

This clone has just one count. The chain joins TRBV7-2 to TRBJ1-5; no reliable D call. Germline V gives CDR1 SGHTA, CDR2 FQGNSA. CDR3 length: 13 amino acids. Trimming shortened V by 5 bases and J by 0 bases, and 5 bases separated the two germline ends. CDR3 region: CASSPDSNQPQHF. CDR3 DNA sequence: TGTGCCAGCAGCCCAGATAGCAATCAGCCCCAGCATTTT.

The chain carries TRBV6-5 and TRBJ1-3, with D hard to call. Germline V CDR1 and CDR2: MNHEY, SVGAGI. V was trimmed by 6 bases and J by 5 bases, leaving 14 bases between them. There are 14 residues in the CDR3. The CDR3: CASRSGLLRNTIYF. The CDR3 DNA reads TGTGCCAGCAGGAGCGGACTTCTCCGAAACACCATATATTTT.

The chain uses TRBV5-5 and TRBJ1-5; no definite D call. The CDR3 extends over 14 amino acids. Germline CDR1 reads SGHKS; CDR2 reads YYEKEE (reference sequence). Trimming took 3 bases from V and 0 from J, leaving 7 bases between them. CDR3 bases: TGTGCCAGCAGCTACCAGTATAGCAATCAGCCCCAGCATTTT. Protein sequence: CASSYQYSNQPQHF.

This clone has only a few counts. V and J are TRBV4-2 and TRBJ2-3; D is undetermined. V was shortened by 0 bases and J by 6 bases, with 13 bases between the two germline ends. There are 15 residues in the CDR3. Germline V gene lookup returns CDR1 LGHNA and CDR2 YNFKEQ. The CDR3 reads CASSQDGQVRDTQYF. CDR3 sequence (DNA): TGTGCCAGCAGCCAAGACGGCCAGGTTCGGGATACGCAGTATTTT.

The chain recombines TRBV5-6 with TRBJ1-5; 7 bases line up with TRBD1. The V and J ends lost 4 bases and 2 bases, in that order; junction bases with no gene match: 6. Germline lookup yields CDR1 SGHDT and CDR2 YYEEEE. The CDR3 length is 15 residues. The CDR3 DNA sequence: TGTGCCAGCAGCACCGACAGGGACGGCAATCAGCCCCAGCATTTT. This sequence encodes CASSTDRDGNQPQHF.

This clone was observed once. The chain carries TRBV11-2 and TRBJ2-2; tentative D call: TRBD2 (5 bases). Trimming pared 5 bases from V and 5 bases from J, leaving 15 bases between. The CDR3 is 15 residues long. CDR1 and CDR2 (germline): SGHAT, FQNNGV. CDR3 nucleotide sequence: TGTGCCAGCAGCCCCGGGAAATATCGTACCGGGGAGCTGTTTTTT. The encoded protein is CASSPGKYRTGELFF.

As for this clone: The same CDR3 is also encoded by other DNA sequences in this sample. The chain employs TRBV29-1 and TRBJ2-3; no reliable D call. The length of the CDR3 is 11 residues. Trimming stripped 6 bases from V and 0 bases from J, with 4 bases between. Per germline, CDR1 SQVTM and CDR2 ANQGSEA. The CDR3 DNA follows: TGCAGCGTAACAAGCACAGATACGCAGTATTTT. Translating gives CSVTSTDTQYF.

V and J are TRBV5-4 and TRBJ2-2, with D possibly matching TRBD2 (6 bases). CDR1 and CDR2 from the germline V gene are SGHNT and YYREEE (reference sequence). The CDR3 extends over 14 amino acids. V lost 3 bases to trimming and J lost 4 bases, with 10 bases between them. For the CDR3, the DNA is TGTGCCAGCAGCTGGCAAGCGGGCACCGGGGAGCTGTTTTTT. It specifies CASSWQAGTGELFF.

The chain carries TRBV6-1 and TRBJ1-1; D gene unclear. V lost 1 base and J lost 6, with 6 bases in between. CDR1 and CDR2 from the germline V gene are MNHNS and SASEGT. The CDR3 is 12 amino acids. The CDR3 region has the DNA TGTGCCAGCAGTGAAGGGAGGGCTGAAGCTTTCTTT. Translating gives CASSEGRAEAFF.

V gene TRBV28 combines with J gene TRBJ2-5; 8 bases agree with TRBD1. The CDR3 runs to 14 residues. The germline V gene has CDR1 MDHEN and CDR2 SYDVKM. J lost 4 bases, V lost 5 bases, and 6 bases had no gene match. The CDR3 bases are TGTGCCAGCAGTACCGACAGGGGAACAGAGACCCAGTACTTC. Protein sequence: CASSTDRGTETQYF.

The rearrangement links TRBV30 to TRBJ2-3; 8 bases fit TRBD2. The CDR3 covers 19 residues. With 0 bases clipped from V and 1 base from J, the junction kept 15 bases outside the gene matches. The germline CDR1 and CDR2 sequences are GTSNPN and SVGIG (reference sequence). CDR3 loop: CAWSVQGLKSGSCTDTQYF. The CDR3 coding sequence is TGTGCCTGGAGTGTTCAAGGTCTAAAAAGCGGGAGCTGCACAGATACGCAGTATTTT.

The rearrangement links TRBV7-6 to TRBJ2-3; 7 bases line up with TRBD2. Trimming removed 6 bases from V and 4 bases from J; junction bases left unmatched: 4. Germline CDR1 and CDR2: SGHVS and FNYEAQ. The CDR3 has 13 residues. CDR3 bases: TGTGCCAGCAGGGGAGGGCCCTCAGATACGCAGTATTTT. Translated: CASRGGPSDTQYF.